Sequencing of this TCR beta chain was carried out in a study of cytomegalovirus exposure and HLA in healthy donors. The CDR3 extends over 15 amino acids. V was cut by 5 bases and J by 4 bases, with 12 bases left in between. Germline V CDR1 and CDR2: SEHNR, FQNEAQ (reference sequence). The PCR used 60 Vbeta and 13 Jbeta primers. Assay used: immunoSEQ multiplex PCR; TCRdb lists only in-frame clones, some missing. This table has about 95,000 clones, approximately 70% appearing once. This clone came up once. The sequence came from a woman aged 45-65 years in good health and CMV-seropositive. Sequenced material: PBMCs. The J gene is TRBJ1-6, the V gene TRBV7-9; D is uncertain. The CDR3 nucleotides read TGTGCCAGCAGCCCCCTGCAGTCGTATAATTCACCCCTCCACTTT. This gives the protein CASSPLQSYNSPLHF.